This T cell receptor (beta chain) was retrieved from a study of T cell repertoires in cytomegalovirus infection. Study at large: Indicated by public TCR beta signatures were CMV infection and matching HLA type. Study observations and caveats: Adding up the frequency of public TCR beta families identified people who carried CMV plus the relevant HLA.

TCRdb independently ran MiXCR on the reads; one entry per CDR3 protein. The data contain 250,000 to 300,000 distinct CDR3 sequences, roughly 23% of them singletons. In the case of this clonotype: Its specificity is unknown.

Trimming took off 6 bases at V and 2 bases at J, with 14 bases between the two ends. Germline V gene lookup returns CDR1 MDHEN and CDR2 SYDVKM. CDR3 length equals 14 residues. The chain combines TRBV28 with TRBJ2-7, with D perhaps given as TRBD1 or TRBD2 (5 bases each). The sequenced sample was PBMCs. The clonotype originates from a human donor in good health (CMV status not recorded). Some clones in this sample may be carry-over from other donors' samples. In DNA form, the CDR3 reads TGTGCCAGCAGAGAGGGGACGAGCGCCTACGAGCAGTACTTC. Its protein product is CASREGTSAYEQYF.